This T cell receptor beta chain came from a study of beta chain features in type 1 diabetes. Study-wide findings and caveats: Moderately but significantly shorter TCRB CDR3s were found in Type 1 diabetes patients in all four CD4+ subsets. More deletions and fewer insertions at VDJ junctions were seen in type 1 diabetes patients.

This CDR3 is built from 14 residues. V lost 8 bases and J lost 5, with 17 bases in between. Germline CDR1 is LNHDA and CDR2 is SQIVND (reference sequence). The study reverse transcribed the entire isolated RNA, so it sequenced expressed TCRB transcripts. Profiled with immunoSEQ multiplex PCR; TCRdb holds only in-frame clones, not every one. The table includes some 330,000 clones, 10% to 15% detected once. This clone occurred a few times. Its antigen is undetermined. Stem cell-like memory, regulatory, central memory and naive CD4+ cells were sorted via CD45RO/CCR7/CD25/CD127/CD95/CD27. The chain carries TRBV19 and TRBJ2-3; possibly TRBD2 for D (7 bases). The receptor was derived from a young woman with type 1 diabetes. The sequencing input was naive CD4+ T cells from blood. Here the CDR3 reads CASEPGGGRDTQYF. DNA of the CDR3: TGTGCCAGTGAACCTGGGGGGGGGCGAGATACGCAGTATTTT.